These 2 T cell receptor beta chains originate from one sample sequenced in a study of blood T cell repertoires in COVID-19. The data were produced by immunoSEQ multiplex PCR, yet TCRdb's version contains in-frame clones alone and is incomplete. The sample has over 65,000 clones, 81% seen once. Sequencing used peripheral blood. These TCRs come from a man at least 80 years old with acute or convalescent COVID-19.

The table lists this clone with a few counts. The genes are TRBV18 and TRBJ2-2; 8 bases fit TRBD2. The CDR3 covers 18 residues. Germline lookup yields CDR1 KGHSH and CDR2 LQKENI. Trimming removed 0 bases from V and 3 bases from J; junction bases left unmatched: 9. The CDR3 here is CASSPPRSGRVYTGELFF. CDR3 DNA: TGTGCCAGCTCACCACCCCGGAGCGGGAGAGTTTACACCGGGGAGCTGTTTTTT.

In regard to this clone: An end of the junction does not agree with germline; a read error may underlie this. V gene TRBV7-7 combines with J gene TRBJ1-1; no firm D call. The CDR3 is made up of 16 amino acids. Germline CDR1 is SSHAT and CDR2 is FNYEAQ (reference sequence). CDR3 sequence: CASSLGAGRKNTEAFF. Here the CDR3 DNA reads TGTGCTAGCAGCTTAGGTGCCGGGAGAAAGAACACTGAAGCTTTCTTT.